Listed below are T cell receptor beta chains from one sample, sequenced in a study of a mutant IDH1 vaccine in newly diagnosed glioma. These TCRs' antigens remain unknown. Some clones are missing from TCRdb's copy, which holds only in-frame ones; the method was immunoSEQ multiplex PCR. This table has 75,000 to 95,000 clones, roughly 90% appearing once. The source material was PBMCs, sampled from a glioma patient whose treatment included an IDH1 peptide vaccine. Receptors were obtained from a woman between 45 and 65 years old with glioma. Each CDR3 is given with its conserved first and last residue. A D gene is named only where the DNA matches it firmly. Not every row has a clone size; where given, it reads once, few, many or a size class.

d_call	v_call	clone_size	j_call	cdr3_aa	cdr3_nt
TRBD1	TRBV5-4	.	TRBJ1-2	CASSPDRGLGGTF	TGTGCCAGCAGCCCGGACAGGGGGCTAGGGGGGACCTTC
.	TRBV19	.	TRBJ1-5	CASSPGGQPQHF	TGTGCCAGTAGCCCCGGAGGTCAGCCCCAGCATTTT
.	TRBV11-3	.	TRBJ2-2	CASSLILSIVAAPGTGELFF	TGTGCCAGCAGCTTAATCCTGTCGATCGTAGCGGCCCCGGGCACCGGGGAGCTGTTTTTT
.	TRBV7-3	.	TRBJ1-6	CASSSKVGVLPLHF	TGTGCCAGCAGCTCAAAGGTCGGAGTCTTGCCCCTCCACTTT
TRBD2	TRBV5-5	.	TRBJ2-1	CASSLLAGVQEQFF	TGTGCCAGCAGCTTGTTAGCGGGAGTGCAGGAGCAGTTCTTC
TRBD2	TRBV27	.	TRBJ2-1	CASSSGTSGRSGYNEQFF	TGTGCCAGCAGTTCCGGGACTAGCGGGAGGTCGGGGTACAATGAGCAGTTCTTC
.	TRBV2	.	TRBJ2-3	CASSRDRFTDTQYF	TGTGCCAGCAGTCGCGACAGATTCACAGATACGCAGTATTTT
.	TRBV5-1	.	TRBJ1-1	CASSLSPGETEAFF	TGCGCCAGCAGCTTGTCGCCAGGGGAAACTGAAGCTTTCTTT
.	TRBV25-1	.	TRBJ2-5	CASSEGVQETQYF	TGTGCCAGCAGTGAAGGTGTTCAAGAGACCCAGTACTTC
.	TRBV27	.	TRBJ2-1	CASSFSGGPNEQFF	TGTGCCAGCAGTTTCTCCGGAGGGCCGAATGAGCAGTTCTTC
.	TRBV7-8	once	TRBJ1-3	CASSYRPRGAGNTIYF	TGTGCCAGCAGCTACCGCCCTCGGGGGGCGGGAAACACCATATATTTT
.	TRBV25-1	.	TRBJ1-1	CASSESNRENTEAFF	TGTGCCAGCAGTGAATCTAACAGGGAGAACACTGAAGCTTTCTTT
.	TRBV18	.	TRBJ2-1	CASSPPRSQGKDNEQFF	TGTGCCAGCTCACCACCGCGTAGTCAGGGGAAGGACAATGAGCAGTTCTTC
.	TRBV19	.	TRBJ1-1	CASSIRRGTGSNTEAFF	TGTGCCAGTAGTATTAGGAGGGGAACAGGGTCGAACACTGAAGCTTTCTTT
TRBD1	TRBV18	.	TRBJ1-1	CASSPRTGEMNTEAFF	TGTGCCAGCTCACCCCGGACAGGGGAAATGAACACTGAAGCTTTCTTT
.	TRBV6-6	.	TRBJ2-7	CASSPLGRATYEQYF	TGTGCCAGCAGTCCGCTGGGGCGGGCAACCTACGAGCAGTACTTC
TRBD2	TRBV9	once	TRBJ2-7	CASSVVPSGLYEQYF	TGTGCCAGCAGCGTAGTACCTAGCGGGCTTTACGAGCAGTACTTC
TRBD2	TRBV5-5	few	TRBJ2-1	CASSLVLEGGLDEQFF	TGTGCCAGCAGCTTGGTCTTAGAGGGAGGGTTAGATGAGCAGTTCTTC
.	TRBV7-8	.	TRBJ2-2	CASSLSGRITGELFF	TGTGCCAGCAGCTTATCGGGGAGAATCACCGGGGAGCTGTTTTTT
.	TRBV5-1	once	TRBJ2-5	CASSPGSQETQYF	TGCGCCAGCAGCCCCGGATCCCAAGAGACCCAGTACTTC
.	TRBV15	.	TRBJ2-7	CATSRVDYEQYF	TGTGCCACCAGCCGGGTAGACTACGAGCAGTACTTC
TRBD2	TRBV6-1	.	TRBJ2-5	CASLTAGQETQYF	TGTGCCAGCCTGACAGCGGGGCAAGAGACCCAGTACTTC
.	TRBV27	.	TRBJ2-6	CASSLYVRVGGANVLTF	TGTGCCAGCAGTTTATATGTCAGGGTTGGAGGGGCCAACGTCCTGACTTTC
TRBD2	TRBV9	.	TRBJ2-5	CASSVGMGGETQYF	TGTGCCAGCAGCGTAGGAATGGGGGGGGAGACCCAGTACTTC
.	TRBV27	.	TRBJ2-6	CASSLLGATGANVLTF	TGTGCCAGCAGTTTATTGGGGGCCACTGGGGCCAACGTCCTGACTTTC
TRBD2	TRBV7-6	.	TRBJ2-2	CASSLWAAGETGELFF	TGTGCCAGCAGCTTATGGGCAGCGGGAGAAACCGGGGAGCTGTTTTTT
.	TRBV7-7	.	TRBJ2-3	CASSFLGPASSDTQYF	TGTGCTAGCAGCTTCCTCGGTCCAGCTTCTTCAGATACGCAGTATTTT